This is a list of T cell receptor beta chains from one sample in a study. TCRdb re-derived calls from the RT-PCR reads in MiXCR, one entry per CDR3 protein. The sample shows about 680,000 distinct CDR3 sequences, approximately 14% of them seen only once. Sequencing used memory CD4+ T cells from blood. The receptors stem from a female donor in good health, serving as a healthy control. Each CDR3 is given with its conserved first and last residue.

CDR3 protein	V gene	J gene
CASSTGQGARDTEAFF	TRBV5-1	TRBJ1-1
CASSQDGRWSSYNEQFF	TRBV4-1	TRBJ2-1
CASSLLGGSYGYTF	TRBV5-1	TRBJ1-2
CASSTFNYGYTF	TRBV7-2	TRBJ1-2
CASSQLFGKSNTGELFF	TRBV4-2	TRBJ2-2
CSARLAGGFNEQYF	TRBV20-1	TRBJ2-7
CASSAEGGGGNTIYF	TRBV2	TRBJ1-3
CASSLAGMNTGELFF	TRBV5-1	TRBJ2-2
CASSALMGTEAFF	TRBV7-9	TRBJ1-1
CASSVNTGELFF	TRBV5-1	TRBJ2-2
CAITKTGTRDGSGANVLTF	TRBV10-3	TRBJ2-6
CASSITRANYGYTF	TRBV6-2/TRBV6-3	TRBJ1-2
CASRYLLRAGNTEAFF	TRBV12-3/TRBV12-4	TRBJ1-1
CASSSPLRATYGYTF	TRBV28	TRBJ1-2
CATSRVGAVYDGYTF	TRBV15	TRBJ1-2
CSAPRGQGTYEQYF	TRBV20-1	TRBJ2-7
CAISDQGAGGETQYF	TRBV10-3	TRBJ2-5
CASSLGLVGAAYF	TRBV11-2	TRBJ2-7
CSAELTRARPDTQYF	TRBV20-1	TRBJ2-3
CASKKEGETRTDTQYF	TRBV12-3/TRBV12-4	TRBJ2-3
CASSPAVQGPLDGYTF	TRBV5-1	TRBJ1-2
CASSPTPLSGYTF	TRBV18	TRBJ1-2
CASSFTDREQFF	TRBV7-2	TRBJ2-1
CSVAPADGSYTF	TRBV29-1	TRBJ1-2
CASSLTQTGGAHEQFF	TRBV7-6	TRBJ2-1
CASSNPLSSGGYNEQFF	TRBV11-3	TRBJ2-1
CASSLTGTIEKLFF	TRBV7-6	TRBJ1-4